The sequence of this T cell receptor beta chain was determined in a study of response to subunit inactivated influenza vaccine. This CDR3 is 14 amino acids long. V was shortened by 0 bases and J by 5 bases, with 11 bases between the two germline ends. From germline, CDR1 is GTSNPN and CDR2 SVGIG (reference sequence). This clonotype was found a few times. TCRdb redid the calling of the RT-PCR reads with MiXCR, one entry per CDR3 protein. The sample yields about 540,000 distinct CDR3 sequences, around 21% seen once. The same sample was also studied in work on T cells expressing NK-cell markers. According to that study: 5'RACE template switching with UMIs generated TCR beta cDNA.

The source of this sequence is a man aged 50 to 59 who received an inactivated influenza vaccine. This chain links TRBV30 with TRBJ1-5; possibly TRBD1 for D (5 bases). Material: CD4+ T cells sorted from PBMCs, obtained 11 to 12 days after vaccination. DNA of the CDR3: TGTGCCTGGAGTGTAGGGTTGGGGGATCAGCCCCAGCATTTT. This encodes CAWSVGLGDQPQHF.